This record looks at one TCR beta chain sequence and its context. The data were taken from a study of T cell responses to AZD1222 COVID-19 vaccine. Repertoires were generated with immunoSEQ multiplex PCR, while TCRdb's copy carries only in-frame clones and drops some. Seen here are 110,000 or so clones, 89% observed once, and the top ten hold about two fifths. Pooling was applied to second doses at about 4 or about 12 weeks. The CDR3 is 13 amino acids. V lost 0 bases to trimming and J lost 3 bases, with 7 bases between them. Germline V lookup: CDR1 SGHRS, CDR2 YFSETQ. The genes are TRBV5-1 and TRBJ2-7; D remains unclear. This TCR was sampled from an adult who received the AZD1222 COVID-19 vaccine. Sequenced material: peripheral blood, taken 28 days after the second AZD1222 dose. CDR3 DNA: TGCGCCAGCAGCTTGGAGGGCAACTACGAGCAGTACTTC. Translated, it gives CASSLEGNYEQYF. The whole variable domain, remainder taken from reference TRBV5-1 and TRBJ2-7, is KAGVTQTPRYLIKTRGQQVTLSCSPISGHRSVSWYQQTPGQGLQFLFEYFSETQRNKGNFPGRFSGRQFSNSRSEMNVSTLELGDSALYLCASSLEGNYEQYFGPGTRLTVT.